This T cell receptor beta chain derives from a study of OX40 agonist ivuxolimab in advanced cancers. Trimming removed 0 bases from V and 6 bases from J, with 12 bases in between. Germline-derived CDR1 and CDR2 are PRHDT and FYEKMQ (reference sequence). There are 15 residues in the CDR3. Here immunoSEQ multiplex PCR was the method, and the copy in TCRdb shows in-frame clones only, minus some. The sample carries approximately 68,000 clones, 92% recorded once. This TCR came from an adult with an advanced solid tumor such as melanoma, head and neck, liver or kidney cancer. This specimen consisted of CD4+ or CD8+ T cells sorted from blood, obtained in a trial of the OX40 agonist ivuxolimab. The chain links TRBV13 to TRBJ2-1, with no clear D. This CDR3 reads CASSLGRRLPNEQFF. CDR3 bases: TGTGCCAGCAGCTTAGGCCGAAGACTCCCCAATGAGCAGTTCTTC.